This T cell receptor (beta chain) was recovered during a study of T cell responses to AZD1222 COVID-19 vaccine. CDR1 and CDR2 (germline): SGHNT, YYREEE (reference sequence). V lost 3 bases to trimming and J lost 5 bases; unmatched junction nucleotides: 0. This CDR3 is 12 amino acids long. The repertoire was sequenced with immunoSEQ multiplex PCR; TCRdb's copy has only in-frame clones and lacks some. The sample records roughly 150,000 clones, about 90% being singletons. The chain joins TRBV5-4 to TRBJ1-2, with 8 positions matching TRBD1. This specimen was peripheral blood, taken 28 days after the second AZD1222 dose. This clonotype originated in an adult who received the AZD1222 COVID-19 vaccine. The DNA of the CDR3 is TGTGCCAGCAGCTGGACAGGGTATGGCTACACCTTC. Its protein product is CASSWTGYGYTF.